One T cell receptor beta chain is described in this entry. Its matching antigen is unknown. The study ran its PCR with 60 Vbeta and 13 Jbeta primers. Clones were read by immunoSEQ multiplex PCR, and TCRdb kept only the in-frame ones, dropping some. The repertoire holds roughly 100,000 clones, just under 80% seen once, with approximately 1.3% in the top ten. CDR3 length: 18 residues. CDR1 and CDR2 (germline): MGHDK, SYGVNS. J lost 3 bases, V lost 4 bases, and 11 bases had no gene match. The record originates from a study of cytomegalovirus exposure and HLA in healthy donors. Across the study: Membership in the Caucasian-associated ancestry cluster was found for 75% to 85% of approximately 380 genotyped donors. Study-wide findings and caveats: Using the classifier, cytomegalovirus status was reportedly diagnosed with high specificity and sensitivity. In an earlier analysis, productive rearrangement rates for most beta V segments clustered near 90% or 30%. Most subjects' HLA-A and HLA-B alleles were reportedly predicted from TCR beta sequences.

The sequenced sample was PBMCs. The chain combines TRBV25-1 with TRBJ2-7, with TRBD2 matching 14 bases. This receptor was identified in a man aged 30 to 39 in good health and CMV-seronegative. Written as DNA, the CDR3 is TGTGCCAGCAGTGCTCCGGGACTAGCGGGAGCCGGTCACTACGAGCAGTACTTC. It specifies CASSAPGLAGAGHYEQYF.